This T cell receptor (beta chain) was recovered during a study of blood T cells in healthy people across ages. Whole-study findings and limits: Relative to aged donors, long-lived donors carried more naive CD4+ cells and displayed higher diversity. Diversity figures derived from one million T cells were judged to underestimate the true value.

With regard to this clonotype: Its cognate antigen is unknown.

A J-beta primer mix and a sample-barcoded 5' primer were used in a second PCR of about 7 to 12 cycles. Every single cDNA molecule received a tag from a template-switch adaptor with 12 random nucleotides. CDR3-containing paired-end reads numbered at least 2.5 million in each sample. TCRdb redid the calling of the 5' RACE reads with MiXCR, one entry per CDR3 protein. The sample holds roughly 500,000 distinct CDR3 sequences, approximately 25% seen once. The sequenced sample consisted of blood. The receptor was isolated from a woman in her 70s in good health.

The CDR3 region is CASSPQVGGARDNEQFF. Written as DNA, the CDR3 is TGTGCCAGCAGCCCCCAAGTGGGGGGGGCTCGGGACAATGAGCAGTTCTTC. V usage is TRBV9 and J usage is TRBJ2-1, with a weak D call TRBD2 (7 bases). The germline CDR1 and CDR2 sequences are SGDLS and YYNGEE. V lost 4 bases, J lost 5 bases, and 22 bases lay in between. CDR3 length equals 17 residues.